The 23 T cell receptor beta chains presented below share a single source sample, sequenced in a study of blood T cell repertoires in COVID-19. The repertoire was sequenced with immunoSEQ multiplex PCR; TCRdb's copy has only in-frame clones and lacks some. Among 130,000 to 150,000 clones listed, about 88% were seen once. Sequenced input: peripheral blood. The receptors stem from a human donor with acute or convalescent COVID-19. The donor label of this sample is uncertain.

The chain links TRBV5-8 to TRBJ1-5; D perhaps matches TRBD1 (5 bases). This CDR3 contains 11 residues. Germline V gene data show CDR1 as SGHTS and CDR2 as YDEGEE. V lost 4 bases, J lost 6 bases, and 5 bases lay in between. The CDR3: CASSQGQPQHF. The CDR3 region has the DNA TGTGCCAGCAGCCAGGGTCAGCCCCAGCATTTT.

This sequence joins TRBV5-1 and TRBJ2-5; D may be TRBD1 (7 bases). Trimming shortened V by 5 bases and J by 1 base, and 18 bases separated the two germline ends. The CDR3 has 16 amino acids. In germline, CDR1 is SGHRS, CDR2 YFSETQ. The CDR3 DNA is TGCGCCAGCAGTCTCAGGGGGGCAATTCTCCAAGAGACCCAGTACTTC. Its protein is CASSLRGAILQETQYF.

The V call is TRBV18, the J call TRBJ1-5, with 7 bases that match TRBD1. CDR3 length: 13 residues. V shed 3 bases and J 5 bases; nucleotides not matched to a gene: 1. From germline, CDR1 is KGHSH and CDR2 LQKENI. The CDR3 DNA reads TGTGCCAGCTCACCCGGACAGGATCAGCCCCAGCATTTT. It is translated as CASSPGQDQPQHF.

The chain combines TRBV28 with TRBJ1-5, with D possibly being TRBD1 (6 bases). Germline V gene data show CDR1 as MDHEN and CDR2 as SYDVKM. The V and J ends lost 5 bases and 7 bases respectively, with 15 bases between them. The CDR3 length is 14 residues. CDR3 DNA: TGTGCCAGCAGTCTCCTACAGGGTACACAGCCCCAGCATTTT. This translates into CASSLLQGTQPQHF.

This clone occurred once. The chain has TRBV5-4 and TRBJ1-1, with a possible D match to TRBD1 (5 bases). The germline V gene has CDR1 SGHNT and CDR2 YYREEE (reference sequence). This CDR3 spans 14 amino acids. The V end was cut by 4 bases, the J end by 3 bases, with 13 bases between. CDR3 in amino acids: CASSPGRGDTEAFF. CDR3 DNA sequence: TGTGCCAGCAGCCCCGGACGGGGGGACACTGAAGCTTTCTTT.

The chain uses TRBV24-1 and TRBJ2-3; 9 bases map to TRBD2. This CDR3 is built from 16 residues. With 3 bases clipped from V and 5 bases from J, the junction kept 8 bases outside the gene matches. Germline CDR1 KGHDR, CDR2 SFDVKD. CDR3 sequence reads: CATSDDLSGRVDTQYF. The DNA of the CDR3 is TGTGCCACCAGTGATGACCTTAGCGGGAGAGTAGATACGCAGTATTTT.

The V and J genes are TRBV5-1 and TRBJ2-3; tentative D call: TRBD1 (5 bases). Germline V gives CDR1 SGHRS, CDR2 YFSETQ. CDR3 size: 16 residues. Trimming took 4 bases from V and 4 from J, leaving 19 bases between them. In DNA, the CDR3 is TGCGCCAGCAGCGATACAGCGACTTTAGGGGCAGATACGCAGTATTTT. It yields the protein CASSDTATLGADTQYF.

The rearrangement uses TRBV6-5 and TRBJ2-3; 9 nucleotides agree with TRBD2. Looked up from germline, CDR1 is MNHEY and CDR2 is SVGAGI. The length of the CDR3 is 16 residues. Trimming took 4 bases from V and 2 from J; bases not matched to a gene: 7. DNA for the CDR3: TGTGCCAGCAGTTCCCCAAGCGGGAGGCACACAGATACGCAGTATTTT. It is translated as CASSSPSGRHTDTQYF.

This sequence joins TRBV4-3 and TRBJ2-3, with 11 bases fitting TRBD2. Trimming removed 2 bases from V and 4 bases from J; junction bases left unmatched: 5. The length of the CDR3 is 16 residues. Germline V gene sequence: CDR1 LGHNA, CDR2 YSLEER. CDR3 loop: CASSQYSGGAADTQYF. CDR3 DNA: TGCGCCAGCAGCCAATATAGCGGGGGGGCGGCAGATACGCAGTATTTT.

The J gene is TRBJ2-3, the V gene TRBV2; D might be TRBD1 (8 bases). This CDR3 is built from 17 residues. The V end lost 8 bases, the J end lost 11 bases, and 32 bases lay between the germline ends. In germline, CDR1 is SNHLY, CDR2 FYNNEI. The CDR3 DNA sequence: TGTGCCAGCTCCAGGGGGCAGGGGAGGGGACCTATGGTGGAGCAGTATTTT. Translated: CASSRGQGRGPMVEQYF.

The rearrangement links TRBV7-2 to TRBJ2-5; the match to TRBD2 covers 10 bases. Germline V lookup: CDR1 SGHTA, CDR2 FQGNSA. The length of the CDR3 is 15 residues. The ends lost 2 bases at V and 6 bases at J; junction bases unmatched: 6. This CDR3 is CASSLRLAGVQTQYF. In nucleotides, the CDR3 is TGTGCCAGCAGCTTACGTCTAGCGGGGGTGCAGACCCAGTACTTC.

V is TRBV4-2 and J is TRBJ2-7; TRBD1 agrees at 8 bases. V shed 0 bases and J 5 bases; nucleotides not matched to a gene: 6. Germline-derived CDR1 and CDR2 are LGHNA and YNFKEQ. CDR3 length equals 15 residues. CDR3 protein: CASSQDFRQGNEQYF. CDR3 DNA sequence: TGTGCCAGCAGCCAAGATTTTCGACAGGGGAACGAGCAGTACTTC.

The chain joins TRBV7-2 to TRBJ2-1; the match to TRBD2 covers 8 bases. Germline V gives CDR1 SGHTA, CDR2 FQGNSA. V shed 8 bases and J 5 bases; nucleotides not matched to a gene: 8. The CDR3 spans 14 residues. CDR3 protein: CASRNRGGDNEQFF. The CDR3 DNA follows: TGTGCCAGCCGCAATCGGGGGGGGGACAATGAGCAGTTCTTC.

This clone was observed at least ten times. This chain uses TRBV29-1 with TRBJ2-7; 7 bases are shared with TRBD2. CDR1 and CDR2 (germline): SQVTM, ANQGSEA. CDR3 length equals 13 residues. Germline trimming cut 7 bases from V and 4 bases from J; bases unmatched to any gene: 10. The CDR3 bases are TGCAGCGCCCGACCGGGGACTAAATACGAGCAGTACTTC. This sequence encodes CSARPGTKYEQYF.

This clone was observed once. This sequence joins TRBV11-3 and TRBJ2-1; D perhaps matches TRBD1 (5 bases). Trimming cost V 2 bases and J 3 bases, with 11 bases left between them. The germline CDR1 and CDR2 sequences are SGHNT and YENEEA. The CDR3 consists of 15 residues. The CDR3 sequence: CASSLRGADYNEQFF. The CDR3 region has the DNA TGTGCCAGCAGCTTAAGGGGCGCAGACTACAATGAGCAGTTCTTC.

The CDR3 nucleotides are TGTGCCACCAGTGATTTTGGGACAGGGGGTTTCACCGGGGAGCTGTTTTTT. Its translation: CATSDFGTGGFTGELFF. The rearrangement uses TRBV24-1 and TRBJ2-2; 11 positions agree with TRBD1. The junction had 4 bases not matched to a gene; V was cut back by 1 base and J by 4 bases. CDR3 size: 17 residues. CDR1 is KGHDR, CDR2 SFDVKD, per germline.

This chain connects TRBV6-5 to TRBJ1-5; D remains unclear. V shed 6 bases and J shed 4 bases, with 13 bases lying between them. Germline CDR1 and CDR2: MNHEY and SVGAGI. This CDR3 comprises 14 residues. The CDR3 spells CASRRGGLNQPQHF. The CDR3, as DNA: TGTGCCAGCAGACGGGGTGGACTAAATCAGCCCCAGCATTTT.

This clone turned up a few times. The genes are TRBV7-8 and TRBJ2-5, with 9 bases aligning to TRBD1. Germline trimming cut 1 base from V and 4 bases from J; bases unmatched to any gene: 1. Germline CDR1 reads SGHVS; CDR2 reads FQNEAQ. The CDR3 is made up of 14 amino acids. CDR3 coding DNA: TGTGCCAGCAGCTTAGGGGACAGGGCAGAGACCCAGTACTTC. This encodes CASSLGDRAETQYF.

The chain is built from TRBV13 and TRBJ2-5, with 7 bases identical to TRBD1. The CDR3 totals 16 residues. V lost 1 base, J lost 1 base, and 6 bases stayed unmatched. Germline CDR1 PRHDT, CDR2 FYEKMQ (reference sequence). CDR3 DNA sequence: TGTGCCAGCAGCTTAGAGACAGGGACCGGCCAAGAGACCCAGTACTTC. As protein: CASSLETGTGQETQYF.

In DNA, the CDR3 is TGTGCTAGTGGTTTTAGCGTTGACACCGGGGAGCTGTTTTTT. Protein sequence: CASGFSVDTGELFF. This chain links TRBV12-5 with TRBJ2-2; tentative D call: TRBD2 (5 bases). The germline V and J ends were trimmed by 3 bases and 3 bases, with 8 bases remaining between them. CDR3 size: 14 residues. CDR1 is LGHNT, CDR2 FRNRAP, per germline.

The chain joins TRBV30 to TRBJ1-5, with D tentatively TRBD1 (5 bases). The CDR3 is 14 amino acids. Germline lookup yields CDR1 GTSNPN and CDR2 SVGIG (reference sequence). V was cut by 0 bases and J by 6 bases, with 12 bases left in between. The CDR3 sequence: CAWSVLQGGQPQHF. The CDR3 nucleotides are TGTGCCTGGAGTGTACTCCAGGGAGGTCAGCCCCAGCATTTT.

This chain connects TRBV5-8 to TRBJ2-2; D not certain. The CDR3 loop spans 14 amino acids. Trimming removed 0 bases at V and 2 bases at J, with 5 bases between. Germline loops: CDR1 SGHTS, CDR2 YDEGEE. CDR3 nucleotide sequence: TGTGCCAGCAGCTTGGCTAGAAACACCGGGGAGCTGTTTTTT. Amino acids: CASSLARNTGELFF.

The chain uses TRBV5-4 and TRBJ2-5, with D possibly being TRBD2 (6 bases). Germline loops: CDR1 SGHNT, CDR2 YYREEE (reference sequence). There are 15 residues in the CDR3. V was shortened by 1 base and J by 5 bases, with 15 bases between the two germline ends. The CDR3 region is CASSLIGGEGETQYF. In nucleotides, the CDR3 is TGTGCCAGCAGCTTGATTGGCGGGGAAGGGGAGACCCAGTACTTC.